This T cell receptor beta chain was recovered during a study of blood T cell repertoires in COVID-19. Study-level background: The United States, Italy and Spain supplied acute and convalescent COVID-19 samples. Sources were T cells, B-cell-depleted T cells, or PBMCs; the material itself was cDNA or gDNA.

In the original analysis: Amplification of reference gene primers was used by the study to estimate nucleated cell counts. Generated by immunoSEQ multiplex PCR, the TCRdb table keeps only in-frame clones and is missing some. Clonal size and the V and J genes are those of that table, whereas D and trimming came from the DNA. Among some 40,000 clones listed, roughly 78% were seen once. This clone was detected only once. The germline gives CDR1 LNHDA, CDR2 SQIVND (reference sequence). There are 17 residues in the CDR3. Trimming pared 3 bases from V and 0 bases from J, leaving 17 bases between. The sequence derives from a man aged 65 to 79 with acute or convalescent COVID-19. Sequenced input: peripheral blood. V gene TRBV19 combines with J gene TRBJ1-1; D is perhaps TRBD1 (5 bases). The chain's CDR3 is CASSIGGVRNMNTEAFF. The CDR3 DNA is TGTGCCAGTAGTATTGGGGGGGTCCGGAACATGAACACTGAAGCTTTCTTT. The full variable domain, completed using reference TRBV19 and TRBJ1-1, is DGGITQSPKYLFRKEGQNVTLSCEQNLNHDAMYWYRQDPGQGLRLIYYSQIVNDFQKGDIAEGYSVSREKKESFPLTVTSAQKNPTAFYLCASSIGGVRNMNTEAFFGQGTRLTVV.